A single sample is the source of the 21 T cell receptor beta chains below, sequenced in a study of graft-versus-host responses after intestinal transplantation. This table comes from immunoSEQ multiplex PCR, and its TCRdb copy is limited to in-frame clones, with some not included. The sample records roughly 36,000 clones, 75% to 90% being singletons. The source was PBMCs, collected roughly 1,000 days after transplant. Source of these receptors: a human patient who received an intestinal transplant, so some T cells may come from the graft donor.

The rearrangement joins TRBV28 to TRBJ2-6; D possibly matches TRBD1 or TRBD2 (5 bases each). Trimming took off 2 bases at V and 2 bases at J, with 28 bases between the two ends. Germline V CDR1 and CDR2: MDHEN, SYDVKM. The CDR3 spans 22 residues. CDR3 DNA sequence: TGTGCCAGCAGTTTAGTTAGGGACGATATCGAGGTTCAACTCCCTGGGGCCAACGTCCTGACTTTC. Its protein product is CASSLVRDDIEVQLPGANVLTF.

This clone was found a few times. The chain combines TRBV19 with TRBJ2-1; TRBD2 matches at 7 bases. There are 16 residues in the CDR3. V lost 2 bases, J lost 4 bases, and 8 bases stayed unmatched. Germline loops: CDR1 LNHDA, CDR2 SQIVND (reference sequence). The CDR3 bases are TGTGCCAGTAGTATATCGGTGGGGGGGGAATACAATGAGCAGTTCTTC. Protein product: CASSISVGGEYNEQFF.

In DNA, the CDR3 is TGTGCCAGCAGCTCGGGCCCCTCCTACGAGCAGTACTTC. This encodes CASSSGPSYEQYF. The chain carries TRBV5-5 and TRBJ2-7, with D hard to call. The CDR3 contains 13 residues. Germline V gene lookup returns CDR1 SGHKS and CDR2 YYEKEE (reference sequence). V was shortened by 3 bases and J by 0 bases, with 7 bases between the two germline ends.

This clone was detected only a few times. The chain uses TRBV9 and TRBJ2-7; D is tentatively TRBD1 or TRBD2 (5 bases each). V was trimmed by 9 bases and J by 0 bases, leaving 7 bases between them. The germline CDR1 and CDR2 sequences are SGDLS and YYNGEE. The CDR3 has 11 residues. CDR3 nucleotides: TGTGCCACAGGGAGCTCCTACGAGCAGTACTTC. This sequence encodes CATGSSYEQYF.

The chain employs TRBV2 and TRBJ2-1; the match to TRBD2 covers 16 bases. The CDR3 loop spans 18 amino acids. Germline CDR1 is SNHLY and CDR2 is FYNNEI. J was trimmed by 7 bases and V by 7 bases; bases with no gene match: 13. CDR3 protein: CASKIERGTSGRVNEQFF. CDR3 DNA sequence: TGTGCCAGCAAGATTGAAAGGGGGACTAGCGGGAGGGTAAATGAGCAGTTCTTC.

V is TRBV18 and J is TRBJ2-5; D possibly uses TRBD1 or TRBD2 (6 bases each). Between the trimmed V and J ends, which lost 5 bases and 0 bases, there was a span of 13 bases. The CDR3 contains 15 residues. The germline V gene has CDR1 KGHSH and CDR2 LQKENI. In DNA, the CDR3 is TGTGCCAGCTCAAGACTAAGGGGGGACCAAGAGACCCAGTACTTC. Translating gives CASSRLRGDQETQYF.

In its sample, this clone was seen once. The chain recombines TRBV9 with TRBJ2-3; TRBD2 aligns across 10 bases. Losses at the gene ends were 4 bases for V and 3 bases for J; bases not matched to a gene: 8. CDR1 and CDR2 from the germline V gene are SGDLS and YYNGEE. The CDR3 length is 16 residues. The CDR3 protein is CASSPTAGGPTDTQYF. Written as DNA, the CDR3 is TGTGCCAGCAGCCCCACAGCGGGGGGGCCGACAGATACGCAGTATTTT.

J is TRBJ2-1 and V is TRBV29-1; 14 bases are shared with TRBD2. Germline CDR1 and CDR2: SQVTM and ANQGSEA. The V segment lost 2 bases and the J segment 5 bases; nucleotides outside the gene matches: 14. The CDR3 is made up of 19 amino acids. In nucleotides, the CDR3 is TGCAGCGTTGAATCTCGACTAGCGGGAGGGCCGGTATTGGACAATGAGCAGTTCTTC. Its translation: CSVESRLAGGPVLDNEQFF.

V gene TRBV4-2 combines with J gene TRBJ2-6; perhaps TRBD1 as D (5 bases). This CDR3 is built from 16 residues. CDR1 LGHNA and CDR2 YNFKEQ come from the germline V gene. V was cut by 0 bases and J by 2 bases, with 8 bases left in between. CDR3 sequence: CASSQDKGTGANVLTF. In DNA form, the CDR3 reads TGTGCCAGCAGCCAAGATAAGGGGACTGGGGCCAACGTCCTGACTTTC.

This chain uses TRBV6-7 with TRBJ1-2; possible D gene TRBD1, 6 bases. TRBV6-7 is known as an ORF, though its function is uncertain. The V and J ends lost 9 bases and 7 bases respectively, with 12 bases between them. The CDR3 sequence is 11 residues long. CDR3 coding DNA: TGTGCCAGGACAGGTCCCGTTGGCTACACCTTC. The encoded protein is CARTGPVGYTF.

This clone was seen a handful of times. J is TRBJ2-2 and V is TRBV21-1; TRBD2 was called by the table and not checked on the DNA. TRBV21-1 is a documented pseudogene. The CDR3 contains 17 residues. The CDR3 region is CASSKVRRAGRTGELFF. The CDR3 DNA is TGTGCCAGCAGCAAAGTAAGGCGGGCAGGGAGGACCGGGGAGCTGTTTTTT.

This rearrangement joins TRBV4-2 to TRBJ2-3; perhaps TRBD2 as D (5 bases). The germline V gene encodes CDR1 LGHNA and CDR2 YNFKEQ. V was clipped by 4 bases and J by 4 bases, with 15 bases between them. The CDR3 runs to 15 residues. The chain's CDR3 is CASSPTDGVADTQYF. The DNA for the CDR3 is TGTGCCAGCAGCCCTACCGACGGGGTGGCAGATACGCAGTATTTT.

The J gene is TRBJ1-4, the V gene TRBV30; 9 bases match TRBD1. Germline loops: CDR1 GTSNPN, CDR2 SVGIG (reference sequence). CDR3 length: 14 residues. J was trimmed by 7 bases and V by 0 bases; bases with no gene match: 3. The CDR3 spells CAWSVTGGGEKLFF. The CDR3 region has the DNA TGTGCCTGGAGTGTAACAGGGGGCGGTGAAAAACTGTTTTTT.

The sample holds a few counts of this clone. This chain joins TRBV28 and TRBJ2-7; D may correspond to TRBD1 or TRBD2 (5 bases each). The CDR3 sequence is 14 residues long. The germline V gene has CDR1 MDHEN and CDR2 SYDVKM. V was clipped by 7 bases and J by 1 base, with 14 bases between them. CDR3 protein: CASIRGAGSYEQYF. The CDR3 DNA reads as TGTGCCAGCATTCGGGGCGCTGGGTCCTACGAGCAGTACTTC. The full variable domain, rest sourced from reference TRBV28 and TRBJ2-7, is DVKVTQSSRYLVKRTGEKVFLECVQDMDHENMFWYRQDPGLGLRLIYFSYDVKMKEKGDIPEGYSVSREKKERFSLILESASTNQTSMYLCASIRGAGSYEQYFGPGTRLTVT.

The rearrangement links TRBV5-1 to TRBJ2-7, with 7 bases aligning to TRBD1. The germline V gene has CDR1 SGHRS and CDR2 YFSETQ. This CDR3 has 17 amino acids. The V and J ends lost 4 bases and 2 bases, in that order; junction bases with no gene match: 15. As DNA, the CDR3 is TGCGCCAGCAGCCCTAGAAGCGGACAGGAGAAGACCTACGAGCAGTACTTC. Translating it yields CASSPRSGQEKTYEQYF. The full variable domain, in which reference TRBV5-1 and TRBJ2-7 provide the parts outside the CDR3, is KAGVTQTPRYLIKTRGQQVTLSCSPISGHRSVSWYQQTPGQGLQFLFEYFSETQRNKGNFPGRFSGRQFSNSRSEMNVSTLELGDSALYLCASSPRSGQEKTYEQYFGPGTRLTVT.

This rearrangement joins TRBV6-1 to TRBJ2-1, with 7 bases that match TRBD1. This CDR3 has 13 amino acids. Germline V gene lookup returns CDR1 MNHNS and CDR2 SASEGT. Trimming at V came to 5 bases and at J to 8 bases, leaving 6 bases not matched to a gene. Here the CDR3 reads CASSHRQGHEQFF. The CDR3 region has the DNA TGTGCCAGCAGTCACCGACAGGGCCATGAGCAGTTCTTC.

V gene TRBV28 combines with J gene TRBJ2-3, with a tentative D call TRBD1 (6 bases). V shed 2 bases and J shed 1 base, with 7 bases lying between them. Germline loops: CDR1 MDHEN, CDR2 SYDVKM. The CDR3 runs to 14 residues. CDR3 sequence reads: CASSLQGRTDTQYF. CDR3 bases: TGTGCCAGCAGTTTACAGGGGCGCACAGATACGCAGTATTTT.

V gene TRBV15 combines with J gene TRBJ2-2; no firm D call. The CDR3 covers 16 residues. The germline CDR1 and CDR2 sequences are LNHNV and YYDKDF (reference sequence). Trimming removed 1 base from V and 4 bases from J, with 13 bases in between. CDR3: CATSRGVSSSTGELFF. CDR3 nucleotide sequence: TGTGCCACCAGCAGAGGAGTCTCATCGTCCACCGGGGAGCTGTTTTTT. Supplemented by reference TRBV15 and TRBJ2-2, the full variable domain reads DAMVIQNPRYQVTQFGKPVTLSCSQTLNHNVMYWYQQKSSQAPKLLFHYYDKDFNNEADTPDNFQSRRPNTSFCFLDIRSPGLGDTAMYLCATSRGVSSSTGELFFGEGSRLTVL.

The chain employs TRBV27 and TRBJ2-7, with D unresolved. The germline V gene has CDR1 MNHEY and CDR2 SMNVEV (reference sequence). Trimming left V 4 bases short and J 2 bases short, with 18 bases between. The CDR3 length is 16 residues. DNA for the CDR3: TGTGCCAGCAGTTATAGGCCGGCACTGAATGCCTACGAGCAGTACTTC. Translation: CASSYRPALNAYEQYF.

The chain couples TRBV15 to TRBJ1-5; D not certain. Germline CDR1 and CDR2: LNHNV and YYDKDF (reference sequence). CDR3 length equals 14 residues. V lost 0 bases and J 7 bases, leaving 10 bases between the germline ends. In DNA form, the CDR3 reads TGTGCCACCAGCAGAGATCGAGAGCTGCAGCCCCAGCATTTT. Translating gives CATSRDRELQPQHF.

The rearrangement joins TRBV15 to TRBJ2-7, with 8 bases lining up with TRBD2. V shed 0 bases and J 1 base; nucleotides not matched to a gene: 2. CDR3 length: 15 amino acids. Germline lookup yields CDR1 LNHNV and CDR2 YYDKDF (reference sequence). Written as DNA, the CDR3 is TGTGCCACCAGCAGAGAACGGGGGGGTTCCTACGAGCAGTACTTC. Its translation is CATSRERGGSYEQYF.